Below, one T cell receptor (beta chain) is given with its context. With V trimmed by 4 bases and J by 1 base, 1 base remained unmatched. The CDR3 is made up of 13 amino acids. Looked up from germline, CDR1 is WSHSY and CDR2 is SAAADI. Some clones are missing from TCRdb's copy, which holds only in-frame ones; the method was immunoSEQ multiplex PCR. The sample records around 50,000 clones, roughly 95% being singletons. This entry belongs to a study of control samples from healthy donors and cancer patients. This chain links TRBV10-2 with TRBJ2-7; 7 bases match TRBD2. The specimen was blood. The receptor was isolated from a man aged 25 to 40 in good health. CDR3: CASSAGGSYEQYF. CDR3 nucleotide sequence: TGCGCCAGCAGTGCGGGAGGTTCCTACGAGCAGTACTTC.